This TCR beta chain was found in a study of Ad26.COV2.S vaccination and SARS-CoV-2 variants. Study overall: Once or twice, 56 days apart, Ad26.COV2.S was delivered intramuscularly.

Treatment meaning: approximately 18 received Ad26.COV2.S at low or high dose, single or two shots; about five received placebo; per-sample allocation not given. After the first vaccine or placebo injection, samples were drawn on day 63. For this clone: Its antigen is undetermined.

Points from the study as a whole: Ad26.COV2.S recipients had broader spike-specific TCRs (P = 0.0014).

The method was immunoSEQ multiplex PCR; TCRdb's version includes in-frame clones alone and lacks a portion of them. The sample has over 250,000 clones, roughly 86% seen once. V lost 3 bases and J lost 5; bases outside the gene matches: 7. This CDR3 contains 15 residues. The material was peripheral blood, obtained in a trial of Ad26.COV2.S vaccine versus placebo. The chain uses TRBV23-1 and TRBJ2-7, with 10 bases identical to TRBD2. TRBV23-1 is sorted into the ORF group, with uncertain function. The source is a person aged 18 to 59 who received the Ad26.COV2.S COVID-19 vaccine or a placebo. This chain's CDR3 is CASSHQREGAHEQYF. The CDR3 DNA sequence: TGCGCCAGCAGTCATCAGCGGGAGGGGGCCCACGAGCAGTACTTC.